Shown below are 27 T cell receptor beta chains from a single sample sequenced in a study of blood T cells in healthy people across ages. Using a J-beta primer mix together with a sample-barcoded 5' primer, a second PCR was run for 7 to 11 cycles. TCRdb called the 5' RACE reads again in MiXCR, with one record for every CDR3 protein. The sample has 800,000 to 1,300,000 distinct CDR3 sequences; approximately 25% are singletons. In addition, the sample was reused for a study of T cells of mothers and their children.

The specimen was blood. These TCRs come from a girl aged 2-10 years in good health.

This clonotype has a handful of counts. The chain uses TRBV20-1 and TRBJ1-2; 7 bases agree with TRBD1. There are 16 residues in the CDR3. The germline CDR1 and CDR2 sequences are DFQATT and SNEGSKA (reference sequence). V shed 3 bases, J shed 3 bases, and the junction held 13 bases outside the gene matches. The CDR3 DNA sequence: TGCAGTGCTAGTTTAACAGGGGAGGGTTGGGACTATGGCTACACCTTC. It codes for CSASLTGEGWDYGYTF.

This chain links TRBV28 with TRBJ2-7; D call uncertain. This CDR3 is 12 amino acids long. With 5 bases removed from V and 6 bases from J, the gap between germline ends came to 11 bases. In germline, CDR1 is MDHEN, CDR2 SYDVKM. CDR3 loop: CASSKDRTEQYF. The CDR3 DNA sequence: TGTGCCAGCAGTAAGGACCGAACCGAGCAGTACTTC.

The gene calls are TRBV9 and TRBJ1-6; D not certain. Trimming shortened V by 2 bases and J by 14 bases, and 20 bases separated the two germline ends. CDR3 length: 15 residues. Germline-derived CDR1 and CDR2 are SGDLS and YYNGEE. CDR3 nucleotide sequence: TGTGCCAGCAGCGTCGGGTCAGGAACTGGGATTTCCCTCCACTTT. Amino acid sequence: CASSVGSGTGISLHF.

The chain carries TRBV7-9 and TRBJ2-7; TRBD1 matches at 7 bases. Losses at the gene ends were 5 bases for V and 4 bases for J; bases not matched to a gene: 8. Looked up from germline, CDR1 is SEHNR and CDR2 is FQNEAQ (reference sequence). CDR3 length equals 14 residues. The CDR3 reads CASSPDREWYEQYF. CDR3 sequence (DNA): TGTGCCAGCAGCCCCGACAGGGAATGGTACGAGCAGTACTTC.

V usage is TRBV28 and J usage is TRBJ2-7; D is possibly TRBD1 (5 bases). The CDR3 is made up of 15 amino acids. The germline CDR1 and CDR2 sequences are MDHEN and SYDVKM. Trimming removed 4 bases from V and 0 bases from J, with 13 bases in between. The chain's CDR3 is CASSSGHSSSYEQYF. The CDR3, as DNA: TGTGCCAGCAGTTCAGGACACTCTAGCTCCTACGAGCAGTACTTC.

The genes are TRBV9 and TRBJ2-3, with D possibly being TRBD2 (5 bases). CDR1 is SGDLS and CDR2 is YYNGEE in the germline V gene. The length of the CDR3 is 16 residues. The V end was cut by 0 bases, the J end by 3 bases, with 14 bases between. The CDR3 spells CASSVDHLAGTDTQYF. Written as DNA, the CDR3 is TGTGCCAGCAGCGTAGATCATCTAGCAGGAACAGATACGCAGTATTTT.

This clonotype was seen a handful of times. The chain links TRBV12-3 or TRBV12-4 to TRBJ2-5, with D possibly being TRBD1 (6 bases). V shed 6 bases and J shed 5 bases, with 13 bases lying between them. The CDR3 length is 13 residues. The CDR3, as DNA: TGTGCCAGCAGCCACAGGGAGCTGGAGACCCAGTACTTC. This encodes CASSHRELETQYF.

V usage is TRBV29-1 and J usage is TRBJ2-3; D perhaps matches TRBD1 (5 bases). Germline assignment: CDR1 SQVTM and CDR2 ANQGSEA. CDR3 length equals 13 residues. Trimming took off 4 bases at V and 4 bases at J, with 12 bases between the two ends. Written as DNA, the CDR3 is TGCAGCGTTGGCAGGGATGGGCCAGATACGCAGTATTTT. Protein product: CSVGRDGPDTQYF.

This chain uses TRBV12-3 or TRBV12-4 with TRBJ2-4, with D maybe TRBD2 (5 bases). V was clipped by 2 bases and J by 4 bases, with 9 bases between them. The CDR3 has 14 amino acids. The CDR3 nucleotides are TGTGCCAGCAGTTTAAGTGACTATAAAAACATTCAGTACTTC. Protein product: CASSLSDYKNIQYF.

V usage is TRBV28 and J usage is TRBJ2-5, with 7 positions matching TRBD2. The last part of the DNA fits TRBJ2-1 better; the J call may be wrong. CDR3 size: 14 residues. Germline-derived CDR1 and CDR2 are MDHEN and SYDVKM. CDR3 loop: CASRGAGPSNEQFF. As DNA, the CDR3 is TGTGCCAGCAGAGGAGCGGGGCCCAGCAATGAGCAGTTCTTC.

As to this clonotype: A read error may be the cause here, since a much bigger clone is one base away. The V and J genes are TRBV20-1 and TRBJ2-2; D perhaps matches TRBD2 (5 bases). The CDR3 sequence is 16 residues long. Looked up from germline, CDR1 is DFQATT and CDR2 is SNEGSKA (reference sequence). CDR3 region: CSAREDPAGITEELFF. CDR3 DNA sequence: TGCAGTGCTAGAGAAGACCCTGCGGGTATCACCGAGGAGCTGTTTTTT.

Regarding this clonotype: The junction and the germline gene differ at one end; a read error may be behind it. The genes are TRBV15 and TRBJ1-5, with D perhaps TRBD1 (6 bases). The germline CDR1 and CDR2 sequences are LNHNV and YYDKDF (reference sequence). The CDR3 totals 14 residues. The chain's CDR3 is CATSPGQSTQPQHF. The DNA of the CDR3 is TGTGCCACCAGTCCGGGACAAAGCACTCAGCCCCAGCATTTT.

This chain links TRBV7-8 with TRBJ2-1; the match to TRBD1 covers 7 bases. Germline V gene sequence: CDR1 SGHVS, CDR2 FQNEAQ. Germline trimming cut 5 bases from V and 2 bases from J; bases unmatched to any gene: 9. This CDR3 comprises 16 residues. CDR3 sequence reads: CASSPRRDRPYNEQFF. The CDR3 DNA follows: TGTGCCAGCAGCCCCCGACGGGACAGACCCTACAATGAGCAGTTCTTC. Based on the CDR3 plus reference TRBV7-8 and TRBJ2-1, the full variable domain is GAGVSQSPRYKVAKRGQDVALRCDPISGHVSLFWYQQALGQGPEFLTYFQNEAQLDKSGLPSDRFFAERPEGSVSTLKIQRTQQEDSAVYLCASSPRRDRPYNEQFFGPGTRLTVL.

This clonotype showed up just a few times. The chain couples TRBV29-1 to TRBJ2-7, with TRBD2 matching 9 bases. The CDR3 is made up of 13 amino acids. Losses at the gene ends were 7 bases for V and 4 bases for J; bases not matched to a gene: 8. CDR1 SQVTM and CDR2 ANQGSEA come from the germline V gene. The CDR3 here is CSARGSGSYEQYF. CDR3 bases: TGCAGCGCCCGGGGTAGCGGGAGTTACGAGCAGTACTTC.

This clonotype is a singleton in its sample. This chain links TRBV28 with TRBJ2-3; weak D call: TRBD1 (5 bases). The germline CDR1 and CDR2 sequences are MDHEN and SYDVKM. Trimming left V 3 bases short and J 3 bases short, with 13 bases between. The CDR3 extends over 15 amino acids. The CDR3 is CASSLTSPGTDTQYF. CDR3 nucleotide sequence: TGTGCCAGCAGTTTGACATCGCCAGGGACAGATACGCAGTATTTT.

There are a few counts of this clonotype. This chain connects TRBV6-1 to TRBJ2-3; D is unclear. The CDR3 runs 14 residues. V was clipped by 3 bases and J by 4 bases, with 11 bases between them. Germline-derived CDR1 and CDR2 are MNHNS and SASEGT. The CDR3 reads CASSDQLGPDTQYF. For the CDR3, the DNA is TGTGCCAGCAGTGACCAGCTCGGGCCAGATACGCAGTATTTT.

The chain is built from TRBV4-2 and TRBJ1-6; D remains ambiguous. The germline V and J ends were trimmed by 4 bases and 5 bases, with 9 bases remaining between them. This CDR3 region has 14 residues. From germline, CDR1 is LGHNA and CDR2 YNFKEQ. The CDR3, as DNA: TGTGCCAGCAGCCCCAGATCCGATAATTCACCCCTCCACTTT. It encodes CASSPRSDNSPLHF.

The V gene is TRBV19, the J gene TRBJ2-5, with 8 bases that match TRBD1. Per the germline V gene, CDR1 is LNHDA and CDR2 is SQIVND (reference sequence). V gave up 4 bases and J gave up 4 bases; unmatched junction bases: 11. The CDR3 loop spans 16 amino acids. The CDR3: CASSRFLTGGTETQYF. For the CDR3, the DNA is TGTGCCAGTAGTAGATTTCTAACAGGGGGGACAGAGACCCAGTACTTC.

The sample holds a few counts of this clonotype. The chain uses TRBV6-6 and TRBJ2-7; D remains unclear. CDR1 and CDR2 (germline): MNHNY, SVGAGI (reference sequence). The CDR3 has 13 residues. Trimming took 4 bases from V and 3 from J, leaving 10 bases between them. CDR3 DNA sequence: TGTGCCAGCAGTTGGCAGGAAAACTACGAGCAGTACTTC. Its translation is CASSWQENYEQYF.

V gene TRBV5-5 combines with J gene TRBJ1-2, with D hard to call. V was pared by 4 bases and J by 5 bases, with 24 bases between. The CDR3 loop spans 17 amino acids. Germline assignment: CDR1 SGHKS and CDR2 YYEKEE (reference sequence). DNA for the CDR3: TGTGCCAGCAGCCGTCCTGTCGCTCCGAAAACTCTATATGGCTACACCTTC. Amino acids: CASSRPVAPKTLYGYTF.

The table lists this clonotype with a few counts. The chain's CDR3 is CASSDPPNTEAFF. The CDR3 DNA sequence: TGTGCCAGCAGCGACCCCCCGAACACTGAAGCTTTCTTT. V gene TRBV11-3 combines with J gene TRBJ1-1; D gene unclear. Germline CDR1 SGHNT, CDR2 YENEEA. V was trimmed by 5 bases and J by 1 base, leaving 8 bases between them. This CDR3 comprises 13 residues.

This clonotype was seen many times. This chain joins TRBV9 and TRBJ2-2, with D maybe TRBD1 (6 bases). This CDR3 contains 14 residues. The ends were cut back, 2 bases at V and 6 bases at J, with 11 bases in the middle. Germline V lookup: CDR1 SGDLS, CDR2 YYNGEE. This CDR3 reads CASSVEGGAGELFF. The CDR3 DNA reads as TGTGCCAGCAGCGTTGAAGGGGGAGCCGGGGAGCTGTTTTTT.

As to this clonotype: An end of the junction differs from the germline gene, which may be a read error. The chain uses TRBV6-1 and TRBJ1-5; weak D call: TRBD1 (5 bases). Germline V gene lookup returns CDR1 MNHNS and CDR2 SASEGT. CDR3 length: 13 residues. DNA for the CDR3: TGTGCCTGCAGGGTAGTAGGGAAACAGCCCCAGCATTTT. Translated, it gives CACRVVGKQPQHF.

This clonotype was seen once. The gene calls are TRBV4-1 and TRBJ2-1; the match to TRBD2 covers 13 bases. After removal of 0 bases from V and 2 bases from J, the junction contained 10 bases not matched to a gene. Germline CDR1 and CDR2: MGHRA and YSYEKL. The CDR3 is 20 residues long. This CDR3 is CASSQDPGLAGSGPYNEQFF. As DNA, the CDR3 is TGCGCCAGCAGCCAAGATCCGGGACTAGCGGGATCGGGGCCCTACAATGAGCAGTTCTTC.

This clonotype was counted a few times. CDR3 loop: CASSPTHDKPYEQYF. The CDR3 DNA reads TGTGCCAGCAGCCCCACCCACGACAAGCCATACGAGCAGTACTTC. The V and J genes are TRBV4-2 and TRBJ2-7; D gene unclear. CDR3 length: 15 amino acids. V lost 4 bases and J lost 4, with 17 bases in between. Germline V gene lookup returns CDR1 LGHNA and CDR2 YNFKEQ.

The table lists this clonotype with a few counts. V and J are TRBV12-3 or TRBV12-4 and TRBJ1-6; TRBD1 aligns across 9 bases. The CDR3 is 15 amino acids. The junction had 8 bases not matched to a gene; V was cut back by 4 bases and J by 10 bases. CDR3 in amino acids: CASSWEQGAGSPLHF. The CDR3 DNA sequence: TGTGCCAGCAGTTGGGAACAGGGGGCTGGCTCACCCCTCCACTTT.

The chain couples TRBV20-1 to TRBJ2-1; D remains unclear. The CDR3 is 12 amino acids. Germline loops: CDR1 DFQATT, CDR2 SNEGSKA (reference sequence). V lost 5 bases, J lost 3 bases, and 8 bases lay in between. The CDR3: CSAETYYNEQFF. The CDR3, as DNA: TGCAGTGCTGAGACATACTACAATGAGCAGTTCTTC.